These T cell receptor beta chains were read from a single sample in a study of breast tumors, draining lymph nodes, adjacent tissues. TCRdb passed the multiplex PCR reads through MiXCR, listing each CDR3 protein once. This sample has about 110,000 distinct CDR3 sequences, with roughly 33% found just once. Sequencing was done on a sample of axillary lymph node tissue. The receptors originated from a female donor with breast cancer. Some clones in this sample may be carry-over from other donors' samples. Each CDR3 is given with its conserved first and last residue.

v_gene	CDR3aa
TRBV10-3	CAISESEGHEQYF
TRBV20-1	CSARDRGSSAGYTF
TRBV20-1	CSARVTGGPGELFF
TRBV7-9	CASRLGTQKTPHFF
TRBV12-3/TRBV12-4	CASSPGTGHSYEQYF
TRBV5-5	CASSSGRPGGGTQYF
TRBV20-1	CSATRVPSSYNEQFF
TRBV6-5	CASSHQGAGTDTQYF
TRBV2	CASGADRGLDTQYF
TRBV20-1	CSARGDRGQGYEQYF
TRBV9	CASSPIGLAGVYEQFF
TRBV15	CATSRVGGSVTDTQYF
TRBV12-3/TRBV12-4	CASSPLAGGVSYDEQFF
TRBV7-2	CASSAGLAGAYEQYF
TRBV7-2	CASSVKETQYF
TRBV2	CASSQRDTVGGDTQYF
TRBV9	CASSVPGTDGNTIYF
TRBV3-2	CASSQDMPGSSGNTIYF
TRBV20-1	CSVGTGGRDEQYF
TRBV19	CASSDRQGSSNQPQHF
TRBV18	CASSPNIGNTIYF
TRBV9	CASSVSGPGNNSPLHF
TRBV19	CASSIPDSQETQYF
TRBV29-1	CSVAQSNRYNEQFF
TRBV20-1	CSARGLGTGIGTDTQYF
TRBV20-1	CSASGQFAETQYF
TRBV24-1	CATSDFSLGQGQPPGEQYF
TRBV20-1	CSATPAKNIQYF
TRBV12-3/TRBV12-4	CASSLGGLGAATQYF
TRBV10-3	CAISQGATDTQYF
TRBV7-2	CASSPEWVAGAYEQYF
TRBV24-1	CATSEPPTSGRAFVYEQFF
TRBV7-9	CASSLGAGHSPLHF
TRBV6-6	CASSSHRVPNEKLFF
TRBV6-1	CASSVRGVRNQPQHF
TRBV7-2	CASSPLGSPGGRSPLHF
TRBV5-1	CAGSLRGASGPVTDTQYF
TRBV11-3	CASSLGGLQETQYF
TRBV20-1	CSAYDRNTYGYTIYF
TRBV7-9	CASSLGQGFFYNEQFF
TRBV19	CASTPQPGPGEQYF
TRBV7-9	CASSLDNSPTIF
TRBV7-9	CASSFGGARSGNTIYF
TRBV20-1	CSARVLPGAGLYEQYF
TRBV7-9	CASSPPVSNEQFF
TRBV5-4	CASSLARQGYNSPLHF
TRBV27	CASRLGGEQFF
TRBV5-5	CASSLEARNTIYF
TRBV10-3	CATSDAGTSGTTDTQYF
TRBV6-2/TRBV6-3	CASTTGVGGYNEQFF
TRBV6-6	CASSHGGETQYF
TRBV5-1	CASSDLQGYEQYF
TRBV5-1	CASSWGEANYGYTF
TRBV11-2	CASSPTGTTGEGNYNEQFF
TRBV3-1	CASSQDSRGLGYTF